The rows below give T cell receptor beta chains drawn from one sample of a study of shared clonotypes between healthy human individuals. TCRdb's table, derived via immunoSEQ multiplex PCR, lists solely in-frame clones and lacks some. The table lists about 980,000 clones, around three quarters of them singletons, with approximately 1.5% in the top ten. The sequenced sample consisted of memory CD4+ T cells sorted from blood. These receptors were obtained from a man aged 18 to 30 in good health. Both conserved end residues are part of each CDR3. The D gene is left open where the match is weak. Size is stated for part of the rows, as once, few or many counts, or as a class when the clone is expanded.

CDR3 length	V gene	J gene	D gene	clone size	CDR3 protein	CDR3 DNA
12	TRBV19	TRBJ1-2	.	.	CASSIGRQGNTF	TGTGCCAGTAGTATTGGAAGGCAGGGCAACACCTTC
15	TRBV4-3	TRBJ2-5	.	.	CASSQDFGSQKTQYF	TGCGCCAGCAGCCAAGATTTCGGGAGCCAGAAGACCCAGTACTTC
14	TRBV7-3	TRBJ2-2	.	.	CASSFTSGTGELFF	TGTGCCAGCAGCTTCACGTCCGGTACCGGGGAGCTGTTTTTT
16	TRBV11-2	TRBJ2-1	.	many	CASSKTFGSEINEQFF	TGTGCCAGCAGCAAGACTTTTGGTTCGGAGATCAATGAGCAGTTCTTC
20	TRBV28	TRBJ1-4	.	.	CASSSPGTPNMLATNEKLFF	TGTGCCAGCAGTTCTCCCGGGACACCAAATATGTTGGCAACTAATGAAAAACTGTTTTTT
15	TRBV2	TRBJ2-5	TRBD1	.	CASRLRDRGRETQYF	TGTGCCAGCAGGTTGAGGGACAGGGGGCGAGAGACCCAGTACTTC
15	TRBV25-1	TRBJ1-4	.	few	CASSENQGRHEKLFF	TGTGCCAGCAGTGAAAACCAAGGACGGCATGAAAAACTGTTTTTT
14	TRBV10-3	TRBJ1-1	.	.	CAISETAVGPEAFF	TGTGCCATCAGTGAGACGGCAGTGGGGCCTGAAGCTTTCTTT
15	TRBV2	TRBJ2-5	.	.	CASSVGPQNQETQYF	TGTGCCAGCAGCGTGGGACCGCAGAACCAAGAGACCCAGTACTTC
15	TRBV9	TRBJ1-3	.	.	CASSVADSTGNTIYF	TGTGCCAGCAGCGTAGCGGACAGCACTGGAAACACCATATATTTT
13	TRBV29-1	TRBJ2-1	.	.	CSVTRFGNNEQFF	TGCAGCGTCACTAGGTTCGGTAACAATGAGCAGTTCTTC
15	TRBV2	TRBJ2-4	.	.	CASSVRSQAKNIQYF	TGTGCCAGCAGTGTCAGATCCCAAGCCAAAAACATTCAGTACTTC
14	TRBV5-1	TRBJ2-3	TRBD1	.	CASVTGGTADTQYF	TGCGCCAGCGTCACAGGGGGCACGGCAGATACGCAGTATTTT
13	TRBV30	TRBJ2-7	TRBD2	.	CAWRPTSGNEQYF	TGTGCCTGGAGACCGACTAGCGGGAACGAGCAGTACTTC
12	TRBV6-6	TRBJ1-2	.	.	CASSYKDYGYTF	TGTGCCAGCAGTTATAAAGACTATGGCTACACCTTC
15	TRBV6-1	TRBJ1-2	.	once	CASRPDKLVQNGYTF	TGTGCCAGCAGGCCGGATAAGCTCGTACAGAATGGCTACACCTTC
15	TRBV6-1	TRBJ1-5	.	few	CASSLGGGESQPQHF	TGTGCCAGCAGCCTCGGAGGGGGGGAAAGCCAGCCCCAGCATTTT